Below, one T cell receptor beta chain is given with its context. The source of the sample is a study of cytomegalovirus exposure and HLA in healthy donors. Deletions cut 0 bases from V and 1 base from J, with 9 bases between. The germline gives CDR1 LGHNA, CDR2 YSLEER. The CDR3 covers 15 residues. Use of 60 Vbeta and 13 Jbeta primers characterized the PCR. The protocol was immunoSEQ multiplex PCR, while the TCRdb copy is restricted to in-frame clones and leaves out a portion. The repertoire has about 150,000 clones, roughly 10% of them found once; the top ten carry about 2%. Source material: PBMCs. The V call is TRBV4-3, the J call TRBJ1-1, with unresolved D. The sequence was collected from a male donor in good health and CMV-seronegative. The CDR3 reads CASSQDKSGNTEAFF. CDR3 in DNA: TGCGCCAGCAGCCAAGATAAGAGTGGGAACACTGAAGCTTTCTTT.